These 27 T cell receptor beta chains were sequenced from one sample in a study of STAT5B mutations in CD4+ large granular lymphocyte leukemia. Measured with immunoSEQ multiplex PCR; TCRdb has only the in-frame clones, and not every one. The data hold about 28,000 clones, with 65% to 80% observed a single time. Sequenced sample: CD4+ T cells from blood buffy coats. These receptors were collected from a human donor in good health.

The CDR3 coding sequence is TGTGCCAGTAGTACTCAGGGGTCTCAAACCGGGGAGCTGTTTTTT. Translated: CASSTQGSQTGELFF. J is TRBJ2-2 and V is TRBV19; perhaps TRBD1 as D (6 bases). With 4 bases removed from V and 5 bases from J, the gap between germline ends came to 14 bases. Germline V CDR1 and CDR2: LNHDA, SQIVND (reference sequence). The length of the CDR3 is 15 residues.

This clone was seen only a few times. J is TRBJ1-6 and V is TRBV6-6; tentatively, D is TRBD1 (6 bases). V lost 2 bases, J lost 8 bases, and 10 bases lay in between. This CDR3 is 14 amino acids long. The germline gives CDR1 MNHNY, CDR2 SVGAGI (reference sequence). In DNA, the CDR3 is TGTGCCAGCAGTTACGGGGGGCTTGATTCACCCCTCCACTTT. Translating it yields CASSYGGLDSPLHF.

The chain recombines TRBV7-4 with TRBJ1-4; 8 bases are shared with TRBD1. The CDR3 is made up of 16 amino acids. Germline V gives CDR1 SGHVT, CDR2 SQSDAQ. Trimming removed 5 bases from V and 17 bases from J; junction bases left unmatched: 22. The CDR3 spells CASSDLTGEVGAWNFF. In DNA form, the CDR3 reads TGTGCCAGCAGCGACTTGACAGGGGAGGTCGGGGCTTGGAATTTTTTT.

The chain is built from TRBV7-9 and TRBJ2-5, with 7 bases identical to TRBD1. The CDR3 has 16 residues. V trimming: 4 bases; J trimming: 5 bases; junction bases outside the gene matches: 13. Germline loops: CDR1 SEHNR, CDR2 FQNEAQ (reference sequence). DNA for the CDR3: TGTGCCAGCAGCTCCGACAGGGTACGCCATTCGGAGACCCAGTACTTC. Its translation is CASSSDRVRHSETQYF.

The chain has TRBV15 and TRBJ1-5; D gene unclear. Germline V gene data show CDR1 as LNHNV and CDR2 as YYDKDF (reference sequence). With 0 bases removed from V and 5 bases from J, the gap between germline ends came to 20 bases. The CDR3 extends over 18 amino acids. The CDR3 here is CATSRDQWGRAGYQPQHF. The CDR3 DNA reads as TGTGCCACCAGCAGAGATCAGTGGGGAAGGGCCGGATATCAGCCCCAGCATTTT.

The chain joins TRBV10-3 to TRBJ2-1; D may be TRBD1 (5 bases). Germline assignment: CDR1 ENHRY and CDR2 SYGVKD. The CDR3 loop spans 14 amino acids. Trimming cost V 7 bases and J 12 bases, with 22 bases left between them. CDR3 in amino acids: CAIKPPGLVEGQFF. CDR3 sequence (DNA): TGTGCCATCAAACCCCCAGGGCTTGTGGAAGGGCAGTTCTTC.

J is TRBJ2-1 and V is TRBV5-1, with TRBD1 matching 7 bases. Trimming removed 5 bases from V and 10 bases from J; junction bases left unmatched: 9. The CDR3 sequence is 13 residues long. The germline CDR1 and CDR2 sequences are SGHRS and YFSETQ. The CDR3 bases are TGCGCCAGCAGGACAGGGACCGATTGGGAGCAGTTCTTC. Encoded protein: CASRTGTDWEQFF.

This chain uses TRBV9 with TRBJ2-7; unclear D gene. Trimming took off 0 bases at V and 3 bases at J, with 10 bases between the two ends. This CDR3 is 14 amino acids long. From germline, CDR1 is SGDLS and CDR2 YYNGEE. Written as DNA, the CDR3 is TGTGCCAGCAGCGTAGGAGTGACAATCTACGAGCAGTACTTC. It yields the protein CASSVGVTIYEQYF.

This clone was seen just once. The chain employs TRBV5-1 and TRBJ2-6, with D possibly being TRBD1 (5 bases). There are 18 residues in the CDR3. The V and J ends lost 4 bases and 0 bases respectively, with 17 bases between them. Germline assignment: CDR1 SGHRS and CDR2 YFSETQ. The CDR3 reads CASSPRTLISSGANVLTF. CDR3 coding DNA: TGCGCCAGCAGCCCGCGGACACTTATCTCCTCTGGGGCCAACGTCCTGACTTTC.

This clone has only a few counts. This chain uses TRBV11-2 with TRBJ1-1; no firm D call. The CDR3 covers 14 residues. Germline CDR1 SGHAT, CDR2 FQNNGV. V was cut by 1 base and J by 5 bases, with 11 bases left in between. CDR3 loop: CASSLARFGTEAFF. The CDR3 DNA is TGTGCCAGCAGCTTAGCCAGGTTCGGGACTGAAGCTTTCTTT.

This chain uses TRBV19 with TRBJ2-7; D remains ambiguous. The CDR3 covers 14 residues. Trimming pared 1 base from V and 2 bases from J, leaving 9 bases between. CDR1 and CDR2 (germline): LNHDA, SQIVND (reference sequence). CDR3 DNA sequence: TGTGCCAGTAGTATAGGGACGGGTACCTACGAGCAGTACTTC. Its translation: CASSIGTGTYEQYF. Together with reference TRBV19 and TRBJ2-7, the CDR3 gives the full variable domain: DGGITQSPKYLFRKEGQNVTLSCEQNLNHDAMYWYRQDPGQGLRLIYYSQIVNDFQKGDIAEGYSVSREKKESFPLTVTSAQKNPTAFYLCASSIGTGTYEQYFGPGTRLTVT.

This chain links TRBV19 with TRBJ1-1, with 7 bases lining up with TRBD1. V dropped 3 bases and J dropped 5; count of bases not matched to a gene: 15. The germline CDR1 and CDR2 sequences are LNHDA and SQIVND (reference sequence). The CDR3 sequence is 17 residues long. In DNA, the CDR3 is TGTGCCAGTAGTATGTGGGGGGTCAACAGGGGAGGAACTGAAGCTTTCTTT. This sequence encodes CASSMWGVNRGGTEAFF. The complete variable domain, with remaining parts taken from reference TRBV19 and TRBJ1-1, reads DGGITQSPKYLFRKEGQNVTLSCEQNLNHDAMYWYRQDPGQGLRLIYYSQIVNDFQKGDIAEGYSVSREKKESFPLTVTSAQKNPTAFYLCASSMWGVNRGGTEAFFGQGTRLTVV.

The chain joins TRBV6-4 to TRBJ1-5, with a tentative D call TRBD1 (5 bases). Germline V CDR1 and CDR2: MRHNA, SNTAGT. There are 15 residues in the CDR3. The V end lost 6 bases, the J end lost 7 bases, and 19 bases lay between the germline ends. CDR3 bases: TGTGCCAGCAGCCTTGACCCCGCCGGGGGGCAGCCCCAGCATTTT. Residues: CASSLDPAGGQPQHF.

The chain recombines TRBV7-2 with TRBJ1-2; weak D call: TRBD1 (5 bases). Germline CDR1 is SGHTA and CDR2 is FQGNSA. The CDR3 spans 17 residues. Trimming cost V 1 base and J 8 bases, with 23 bases left between them. The CDR3 region is CASSLESYIGGAWGYTF. The CDR3 region has the DNA TGTGCCAGCAGCTTAGAATCTTACATCGGGGGTGCTTGGGGCTACACCTTC.

The rearrangement links TRBV6-1 to TRBJ1-2; D gene ambiguous. Trimming took off 4 bases at V and 4 bases at J, with 13 bases between the two ends. The CDR3 is 14 amino acids. The germline V gene has CDR1 MNHNS and CDR2 SASEGT. In DNA, the CDR3 is TGTGCCAGCAGTGTTGAAAACACCCTCTATGGCTACACCTTC. Encoded protein: CASSVENTLYGYTF.

This chain joins TRBV9 and TRBJ1-1; 8 bases are shared with TRBD1. The J segment lost 4 bases and the V segment lost 3 bases, leaving 8 bases of the junction unmatched. This CDR3 has 15 amino acids. The V gene's germline CDR1 is SGDLS and CDR2 YYNGEE. The CDR3 loop reads CASSGRTGTSTEAFF. The CDR3 bases are TGTGCCAGCAGCGGTCGGACAGGGACTTCCACTGAAGCTTTCTTT.

The gene calls are TRBV28 and TRBJ2-5; D is possibly TRBD1 (6 bases). The CDR3 consists of 15 residues. V was cut by 1 base and J by 0 bases, with 9 bases left in between. Germline-derived CDR1 and CDR2 are MDHEN and SYDVKM. The CDR3 coding sequence is TGTGCCAGCAGTTTATCCACAGGGTACCAAGAGACCCAGTACTTC. Its protein is CASSLSTGYQETQYF.

The genes are TRBV14 and TRBJ2-2; no definite D call. The CDR3 has 15 residues. Trimming shortened V by 4 bases and J by 0 bases, and 9 bases separated the two germline ends. Germline assignment: CDR1 SGHDN and CDR2 FVKESK. DNA for the CDR3: TGTGCCAGCAGCCCGGTAACTCCGAACACCGGGGAGCTGTTTTTT. It specifies CASSPVTPNTGELFF.

The chain has TRBV19 and TRBJ2-2; a weak D match, TRBD1 (6 bases). Per the germline V gene, CDR1 is LNHDA and CDR2 is SQIVND (reference sequence). V gave up 8 bases and J gave up 6 bases, with 19 bases separating them. CDR3 length equals 15 residues. The CDR3 DNA is TGTGCCAGTCGATTAGACAGGTCCTTTGCCGGGGAGCTGTTTTTT. Translation gives CASRLDRSFAGELFF.

The chain combines TRBV5-1 with TRBJ1-1; D gene ambiguous. The CDR3 covers 15 residues. CDR1 and CDR2 (germline): SGHRS, YFSETQ. V was cut by 0 bases and J by 1 base, with 10 bases left in between. In DNA, the CDR3 is TGCGCCAGCAGCTTGGTCGTGACAAAGAACACTGAAGCTTTCTTT. Protein: CASSLVVTKNTEAFF.

This clone was observed a single time. The gene calls are TRBV5-1 and TRBJ2-2; 14 bases agree with TRBD2. The V and J ends lost 3 bases and 5 bases, in that order; junction bases with no gene match: 0. The CDR3 is 15 amino acids. Germline-derived CDR1 and CDR2 are SGHRS and YFSETQ. CDR3: CASSWTSGGTGELFF. In nucleotides, the CDR3 is TGCGCCAGCAGCTGGACTAGCGGGGGGACCGGGGAGCTGTTTTTT.

The CDR3 DNA reads as TGTGCCAGCAGCAAAAAGATACTAGCGGGGGGGACTGATACGCAGTATTTT. It yields the protein CASSKKILAGGTDTQYF. This chain uses TRBV21-1 with TRBJ2-3; the table calls TRBD2, which could not be checked here. TRBV21-1 is labeled a pseudogene. CDR3 size: 17 residues.

The chain carries TRBV29-1 and TRBJ1-4; D not resolved. Germline loops: CDR1 SQVTM, CDR2 ANQGSEA. This CDR3 comprises 14 residues. Deletions cut 0 bases from V and 6 bases from J, with 11 bases between. The CDR3 is CSVEDRLADEKLFF. The CDR3 bases are TGCAGCGTTGAAGATCGGTTAGCCGATGAAAAACTGTTTTTT.

The rearrangement links TRBV25-1 to TRBJ2-2; TRBD1 or TRBD2 may be the D gene (5 bases each). The CDR3 has 15 residues. Germline V gene data show CDR1 as MGHDK and CDR2 as SYGVNS. V lost 3 bases to trimming and J lost 2 bases, with 10 bases between them. Here the CDR3 reads CASSDGTVNTGELFF. CDR3 sequence (DNA): TGTGCCAGCAGTGACGGGACCGTAAACACCGGGGAGCTGTTTTTT. The variable domain in full, completed from reference TRBV25-1 and TRBJ2-2, reads EADIYQTPRYLVIGTGKKITLECSQTMGHDKMYWYQQDPGMELHLIHYSYGVNSTEKGDLSSESTVSRIRTEHFPLTLESARPSHTSQYLCASSDGTVNTGELFFGEGSRLTVL.

The chain employs TRBV7-8 and TRBJ2-1; no definite D call. V was trimmed by 3 bases and J by 5 bases, leaving 11 bases between them. The CDR3 runs to 14 residues. Germline values: CDR1 SGHVS, CDR2 FQNEAQ. The CDR3 nucleotides are TGTGCCAGCAGCTTCACTCGTGCCGACAATGAGCAGTTCTTC. This codes for CASSFTRADNEQFF.

The chain recombines TRBV6-6 with TRBJ1-2, with D possibly TRBD1 on 6 matching bases. Germline CDR1 and CDR2: MNHNY and SVGAGI (reference sequence). This CDR3 has 14 residues. V lost 6 bases and J 0 bases, leaving 11 bases between the germline ends. Here the CDR3 DNA reads TGTGCCAGCAGGAAGACAGGATCTAACTATGGCTACACCTTC. Translation gives CASRKTGSNYGYTF.

A few counts support this clone. The chain couples TRBV5-6 to TRBJ1-6; D gene ambiguous. V shed 2 bases and J shed 8 bases, with 11 bases lying between them. Germline V gene data show CDR1 as SGHDT and CDR2 as YYEEEE. The CDR3 runs 14 residues. The CDR3 coding sequence is TGTGCCAGCAGCTTACCCGACCCTTATTCACCCCTCCACTTT. It codes for CASSLPDPYSPLHF.